Below are 11 T cell receptor beta chains sequenced from a single sample in a study of technical replicates of blood from a handful of donors. Produced via immunoSEQ multiplex PCR; TCRdb's table is partial and in-frame only. The sample lists fewer than 80,000 clones, roughly 91% occurring once. The sequenced material came from PBMCs. The receptors stem from a human donor in good health. Some clones in this sample may be carry-over from other donors' samples.

This rearrangement joins TRBV5-3 to TRBJ1-1, with 11 bases lining up with TRBD1. TRBV5-3 counts as an open reading frame of uncertain function. V gave up 4 bases and J gave up 1 base; unmatched junction bases: 9. The CDR3 totals 17 residues. The CDR3 is CARSPCLDRGPNTEAFF. In DNA form, the CDR3 reads TGTGCCAGAAGCCCTTGTTTGGACAGGGGGCCGAACACTGAAGCTTTCTTT.

V gene TRBV7-9 combines with J gene TRBJ1-4, with a weak D call TRBD1 (5 bases). The CDR3 runs to 16 residues. The V end lost 10 bases, the J end lost 0 bases, and 18 bases lay between the germline ends. Germline CDR1 reads SEHNR; CDR2 reads FQNEAQ (reference sequence). The CDR3 reads CATIPGEGTTNEKLFF. The CDR3 DNA reads TGTGCCACCATACCCGGGGAGGGGACAACTAATGAAAAACTGTTTTTT.

The V and J genes are TRBV18 and TRBJ2-4; the D gene is possibly TRBD2 (6 bases). V lost 5 bases to trimming and J lost 8 bases, with 13 bases between them. Germline CDR1 reads KGHSH; CDR2 reads LQKENI. CDR3 length equals 13 residues. The CDR3 nucleotides read TGTGCCAGCTCATCAGGACTATTGGACATTCAGTACTTC. Encoded protein: CASSSGLLDIQYF.

The rearrangement uses TRBV9 and TRBJ2-2, with 9 bases aligning to TRBD2. V lost 0 bases and J lost 5; bases outside the gene matches: 8. This CDR3 comprises 17 residues. The germline gives CDR1 SGDLS, CDR2 YYNGEE. The CDR3 sequence: CASSVEGGRADTGELFF. In DNA form, the CDR3 reads TGTGCCAGCAGCGTAGAGGGCGGGAGGGCCGATACCGGGGAGCTGTTTTTT.

This chain uses TRBV4-1 with TRBJ2-7; 9 bases map to TRBD2. The V gene end was trimmed by 3 bases and the J gene end by 2 bases; junction bases not matched to a gene: 11. The CDR3 has 17 residues. The germline gives CDR1 MGHRA, CDR2 YSYEKL. The CDR3 loop is CASSQGLSGRSPYEQYF. The CDR3 DNA is TGCGCCAGCAGCCAGGGTCTTAGCGGGAGATCGCCCTACGAGCAGTACTTC.

J is TRBJ2-7 and V is TRBV5-6, with 7 bases identical to TRBD1. The CDR3 is made up of 14 amino acids. With V trimmed by 2 bases and J by 8 bases, 10 bases remained unmatched. The germline V gene has CDR1 SGHDT and CDR2 YYEEEE. CDR3 coding DNA: TGTGCCAGCAGCTTAGGCACAGGGGTCCACAAGCAGTACTTC. The encoded protein is CASSLGTGVHKQYF. The whole variable domain, filled in from reference TRBV5-6 and TRBJ2-7, reads DAGVTQSPTHLIKTRGQQVTLRCSPKSGHDTVSWYQQALGQGPQFIFQYYEEEERQRGNFPDRFSGHQFPNYSSELNVNALLLGDSALYLCASSLGTGVHKQYFGPGTRLTVT.

The V gene is TRBV7-2, the J gene TRBJ2-1, with 8 bases lining up with TRBD2. CDR1 and CDR2 (germline): SGHTA, FQGNSA. V lost 2 bases to trimming and J lost 2 bases; unmatched junction nucleotides: 5. The CDR3 covers 16 residues. The CDR3 spells CASSLFRGGTYNEQFF. The CDR3 region has the DNA TGTGCCAGCAGCTTATTTCGGGGGGGAACCTACAATGAGCAGTTCTTC.

The chain joins TRBV5-3 to TRBJ2-7, with D perhaps matching TRBD2 (6 bases). TRBV5-3 is designated an ORF whose function remains uncertain. The CDR3 is 16 amino acids. The V and J ends lost 10 bases and 0 bases respectively, with 23 bases between them. CDR3 nucleotides: TGTGCCTTCCAGTCCCCAGCGGGCATAGGCTCCTACGAGCAGTACTTC. Amino acid sequence: CAFQSPAGIGSYEQYF.

On this clone: The sample carries other DNA sequences with the same CDR3. The V gene is TRBV20-1, the J gene TRBJ1-2; D is unresolved. Germline V gene data show CDR1 as DFQATT and CDR2 as SNEGSKA (reference sequence). The CDR3 totals 11 residues. V lost 3 bases and J 3 bases, leaving 5 bases between the germline ends. In DNA, the CDR3 is TGCAGTGCTAGGAGGGACTATGGCTACACCTTC. Residues: CSARRDYGYTF.

The rearrangement links TRBV5-4 to TRBJ1-2, with a weak D call TRBD1 (6 bases). CDR3 length: 13 amino acids. Looked up from germline, CDR1 is SGHNT and CDR2 is YYREEE (reference sequence). The V end was cut by 3 bases, the J end by 6 bases, with 12 bases between. Here the CDR3 reads CASSSSGTNGYTF. In DNA, the CDR3 is TGTGCCAGCAGCTCATCCGGGACAAATGGCTACACCTTC.

V usage is TRBV6-1 and J usage is TRBJ2-7, with D possibly being TRBD2 (6 bases). V was shortened by 4 bases and J by 6 bases, with 22 bases between the two germline ends. Per the germline V gene, CDR1 is MNHNS and CDR2 is SASEGT. The CDR3 sequence is 16 residues long. The CDR3 DNA is TGTGCCAGCAGTGGATCCGGGACTCCCAAACCAGGCGAGCAGTACTTC. Protein: CASSGSGTPKPGEQYF.